This record concerns one TCR beta chain sequence. Original handling: From reference gene primer amplification, estimates of nucleated cell counts were derived. The repertoire was sequenced with immunoSEQ multiplex PCR; TCRdb's copy has only in-frame clones and lacks some. D and trimming were read from the DNA, whereas the V and J calls and clone size are those reported in that table. The sample has approximately 130,000 clones, just under 80% seen once. This sample was taken from a study of blood T cell repertoires in COVID-19. This CDR3 is 14 amino acids long. Per germline, CDR1 LNHDA and CDR2 SQIVND (reference sequence). V trimming: 8 bases; J trimming: 3 bases; junction bases outside the gene matches: 9.

This rearrangement joins TRBV19 to TRBJ1-1, with 7 bases that match TRBD1. This receptor was taken from a human donor in a cohort sampled during active COVID-19. The specimen was peripheral blood. The CDR3 sequence: CASSNRGRDTEAFF. The CDR3, as DNA: TGTGCCAGTTCCAACAGGGGCCGGGACACTGAAGCTTTCTTT.